Following are 14 T cell receptor beta chains from one sample sequenced in a study of shared clonotypes between healthy human individuals. This table comes from immunoSEQ multiplex PCR, and its TCRdb copy is limited to in-frame clones, with some not included. The sample lists about 480,000 clones, around 79% occurring once. The sequenced sample was PBMCs. Every receptor here comes from a woman in her thirties or forties in good health. Some clones in this sample may be carry-over from other donors' samples.

This rearrangement joins TRBV6-1 to TRBJ2-2; no clear D. Germline CDR1 and CDR2: MNHNS and SASEGT. The CDR3 runs 15 residues. The germline V and J ends were trimmed by 5 bases and 5 bases, with 15 bases remaining between them. CDR3 protein: CASSPLGSFTGELFF. In nucleotides, the CDR3 is TGTGCCAGCAGTCCCCTAGGTTCTTTTACCGGGGAGCTGTTTTTT.

CDR3 loop: CSVAGTDKETQYF. The CDR3 region has the DNA TGCAGCGTCGCAGGGACAGATAAAGAGACCCAGTACTTC. This sequence joins TRBV29-1 and TRBJ2-5; 7 bases are shared with TRBD1. Unmatched junction bases numbered 7, after V lost 6 bases and J lost 3 bases. The germline CDR1 and CDR2 sequences are SQVTM and ANQGSEA. The CDR3 sequence is 13 residues long.

The CDR3 spells CASSPWVSPRPPAGEQYF. The DNA of the CDR3 is TGCGCCAGCAGCCCTTGGGTCTCCCCTAGGCCACCGGCGGGGGAGCAGTACTTC. This chain joins TRBV5-1 and TRBJ2-7, with D tentatively TRBD2 (6 bases). The CDR3 contains 18 residues. Germline loops: CDR1 SGHRS, CDR2 YFSETQ. V shed 4 bases and J shed 7 bases, with 30 bases lying between them.

The J gene is TRBJ1-2, the V gene TRBV5-1; 9 positions match TRBD1. CDR3 length: 13 amino acids. Germline V lookup: CDR1 SGHRS, CDR2 YFSETQ. V shed 4 bases, J shed 5 bases, and the junction held 3 bases outside the gene matches. The CDR3 protein is CASSKGQGYGYTF. CDR3 nucleotide sequence: TGCGCCAGCAGCAAAGGACAGGGGTATGGCTACACCTTC. Full variable domain (outside the CDR3, taken from reference TRBV5-1 and TRBJ1-2): KAGVTQTPRYLIKTRGQQVTLSCSPISGHRSVSWYQQTPGQGLQFLFEYFSETQRNKGNFPGRFSGRQFSNSRSEMNVSTLELGDSALYLCASSKGQGYGYTFGSGTRLTVV.

The rearrangement joins TRBV30 to TRBJ1-5, with 9 bases fitting TRBD1. Germline V gene sequence: CDR1 GTSNPN, CDR2 SVGIG (reference sequence). CDR3 length: 16 residues. The trim removed 0 bases at V and 7 bases at J, leaving 10 bases unmatched. The CDR3 sequence: CAWSVPRQGDRQPQHF. Here the CDR3 DNA reads TGTGCCTGGAGTGTACCGAGACAGGGGGATAGGCAGCCCCAGCATTTT.

The chain uses TRBV11-1 and TRBJ2-2; D unresolved. This CDR3 region has 13 residues. CDR1 is SGHAT and CDR2 is FQDESV in the germline V gene (reference sequence). V was cut by 3 bases and J by 5 bases, with 7 bases left in between. The CDR3 sequence is CASSFFRTGELFF. The CDR3 DNA reads TGTGCCAGCAGCTTTTTCCGGACCGGGGAGCTGTTTTTT.

The chain recombines TRBV5-1 with TRBJ2-1, with D tentatively TRBD1 (7 bases). The CDR3 runs to 15 residues. Trimming pared 5 bases from V and 10 bases from J, leaving 22 bases between. CDR1 SGHRS and CDR2 YFSETQ come from the germline V gene. CDR3 nucleotides: TGCGCCAGCAGATCAGGGATCTTATCAGGGGGGGAGCAGTTCTTC. Its protein is CASRSGILSGGEQFF.

The chain has TRBV9 and TRBJ2-1; D is ambiguous. Germline CDR1 and CDR2: SGDLS and YYNGEE. Trimming left V 0 bases short and J 3 bases short, with 10 bases between. This CDR3 spans 15 amino acids. DNA of the CDR3: TGTGCCAGCAGCGTAGTGGGGATCGACTACAATGAGCAGTTCTTC. The encoded protein is CASSVVGIDYNEQFF.

A word on this clone: This specimen includes other DNA sequences encoding the same CDR3. The chain is built from TRBV28 and TRBJ1-2; D might be TRBD1 (5 bases). This CDR3 region has 11 residues. Germline CDR1 and CDR2: MDHEN and SYDVKM. The germline V and J ends were trimmed by 6 bases and 4 bases, with 6 bases remaining between them. In DNA, the CDR3 is TGTGCCAGCAGAGACAGCTATGGCTACACCTTC. This encodes CASRDSYGYTF.

The chain has TRBV7-2 and TRBJ1-3; no definite D call. CDR3 length equals 14 residues. Per the germline V gene, CDR1 is SGHTA and CDR2 is FQGNSA. V was pared by 1 base and J by 1 base, with 5 bases between. CDR3 in amino acids: CASSLGLSGNTIYF. The DNA of the CDR3 is TGTGCCAGCAGCTTAGGTCTGTCTGGAAACACCATATATTTT.

The chain employs TRBV5-1 and TRBJ2-1; D is possibly TRBD2 (7 bases). The V end lost 4 bases, the J end lost 3 bases, and 14 bases lay between the germline ends. This CDR3 is 15 amino acids long. CDR1 and CDR2 from the germline V gene are SGHRS and YFSETQ. CDR3 nucleotides: TGCGCCAGCAGCCCGATGAGGGGGGGCTACAATGAGCAGTTCTTC. Protein sequence: CASSPMRGGYNEQFF.

The gene calls are TRBV6-5 and TRBJ1-5; 11 bases are shared with TRBD1. The V gene end was trimmed by 6 bases and the J gene end by 7 bases; junction bases not matched to a gene: 8. Germline V gene sequence: CDR1 MNHEY, CDR2 SVGAGI. The CDR3 extends over 15 amino acids. CDR3 in amino acids: CASSPGQGAWQPQHF. CDR3 nucleotide sequence: TGTGCCAGCAGCCCCGGACAGGGGGCTTGGCAGCCCCAGCATTTT.

This chain uses TRBV2 with TRBJ2-5; 8 bases line up with TRBD1. Germline loops: CDR1 SNHLY, CDR2 FYNNEI. The length of the CDR3 is 14 residues. V lost 5 bases, J lost 4 bases, and 6 bases stayed unmatched. CDR3 DNA: TGTGCCAGCAGTTTTGTACAGGGGGGAGAGACCCAGTACTTC. As protein: CASSFVQGGETQYF.

Details on this clone: A much larger clonotype is one base distant, so this may be a read error. The chain is built from TRBV29-1 and TRBJ2-5; 7 nucleotides agree with TRBD2. The CDR3 totals 11 residues. Per the germline V gene, CDR1 is SQVTM and CDR2 is ANQGSEA. The J segment lost 9 bases and the V segment lost 7 bases, leaving 8 bases of the junction unmatched. The DNA of the CDR3 is TGCAGCGCCTCCCGGGGGGAGGCCCAGTACTTC. This sequence encodes CSASRGEAQYF.